This TCR beta chain emerged from a study of PD-1 blockade in classical Hodgkin lymphoma. The method was immunoSEQ multiplex PCR; TCRdb's version includes in-frame clones alone and lacks a portion of them. This table holds approximately 84,000 clones, approximately 91% found once. The CDR3 is 15 residues long. Germline lookup yields CDR1 MDHEN and CDR2 SYDVKM. V gave up 3 bases and J gave up 9 bases, with 21 bases separating them. Turning to this clone: Its antigen is still unknown.

The study's findings and limits: Repertoire differences lack defined causes, possibly disease activity or prior therapy. According to reports, newly diagnosed patients had lower baseline TCR diversity than healthy donors, and relapsed/refractory patients had lower baseline TCR diversity still. Baseline diversity in complete responders resembled that of newly diagnosed patients.

All the patients suffered relapse after autologous stem cell transplantation, and brentuximab vedotin exposure differed. The TCR comes from a human donor with classical Hodgkin lymphoma. The sequencing used peripheral blood mononuclear cells (PBMCs), collected at baseline. J is TRBJ2-7 and V is TRBV28; D call uncertain. DNA for the CDR3: TGTGCCAGCAGTTTCGATGGGGTAATCCAACGTGGGCAGTACTTC. It yields the protein CASSFDGVIQRGQYF. The whole variable domain, filled in from reference TRBV28 and TRBJ2-7, reads DVKVTQSSRYLVKRTGEKVFLECVQDMDHENMFWYRQDPGLGLRLIYFSYDVKMKEKGDIPEGYSVSREKKERFSLILESASTNQTSMYLCASSFDGVIQRGQYFGPGTRLTVT.